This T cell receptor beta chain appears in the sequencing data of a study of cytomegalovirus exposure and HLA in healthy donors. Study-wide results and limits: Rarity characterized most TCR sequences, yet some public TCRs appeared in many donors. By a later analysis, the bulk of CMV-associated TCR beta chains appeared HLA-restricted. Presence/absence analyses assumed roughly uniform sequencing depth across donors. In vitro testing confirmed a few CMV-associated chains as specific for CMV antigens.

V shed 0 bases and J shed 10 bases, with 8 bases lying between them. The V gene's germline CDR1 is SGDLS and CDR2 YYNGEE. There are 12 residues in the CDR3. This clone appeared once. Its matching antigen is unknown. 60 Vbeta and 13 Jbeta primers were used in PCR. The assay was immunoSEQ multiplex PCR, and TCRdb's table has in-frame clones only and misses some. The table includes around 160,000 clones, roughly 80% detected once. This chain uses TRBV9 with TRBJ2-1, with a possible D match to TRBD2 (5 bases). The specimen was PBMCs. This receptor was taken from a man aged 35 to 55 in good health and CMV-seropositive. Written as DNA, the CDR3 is TGTGCCAGCAGCGTAGTTGAGGGAGAGCAGTTCTTC. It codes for CASSVVEGEQFF.